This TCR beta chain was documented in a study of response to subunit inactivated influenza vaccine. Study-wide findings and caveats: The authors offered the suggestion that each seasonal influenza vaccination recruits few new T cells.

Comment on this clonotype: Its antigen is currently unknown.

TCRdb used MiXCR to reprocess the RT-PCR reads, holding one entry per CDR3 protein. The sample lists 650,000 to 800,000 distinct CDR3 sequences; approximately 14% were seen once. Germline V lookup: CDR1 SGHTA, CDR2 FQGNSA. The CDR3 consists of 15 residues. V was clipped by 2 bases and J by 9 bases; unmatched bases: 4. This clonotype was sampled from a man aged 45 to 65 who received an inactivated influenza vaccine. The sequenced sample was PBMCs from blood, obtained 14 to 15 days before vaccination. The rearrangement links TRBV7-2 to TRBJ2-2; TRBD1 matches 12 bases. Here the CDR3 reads CASSLLGQGAWELFF. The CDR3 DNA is TGTGCCAGCAGCTTACTGGGACAGGGGGCTTGGGAGCTGTTTTTT.